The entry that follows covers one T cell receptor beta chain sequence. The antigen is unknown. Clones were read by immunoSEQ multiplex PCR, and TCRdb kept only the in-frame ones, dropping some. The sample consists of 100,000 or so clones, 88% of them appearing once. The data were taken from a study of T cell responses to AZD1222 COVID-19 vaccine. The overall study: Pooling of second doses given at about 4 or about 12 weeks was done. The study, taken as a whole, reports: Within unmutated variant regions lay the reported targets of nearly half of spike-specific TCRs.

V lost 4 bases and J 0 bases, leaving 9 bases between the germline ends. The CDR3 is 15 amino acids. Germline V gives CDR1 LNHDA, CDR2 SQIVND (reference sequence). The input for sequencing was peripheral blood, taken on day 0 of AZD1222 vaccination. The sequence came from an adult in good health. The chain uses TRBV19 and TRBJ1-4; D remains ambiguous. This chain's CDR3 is CASSTSHATNEKLFF. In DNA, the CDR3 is TGTGCCAGTAGTACTTCTCATGCAACTAATGAAAAACTGTTTTTT.